This is a list of T cell receptor beta chains from one sample in a study of shared clonotypes between healthy human individuals. The data were produced by immunoSEQ multiplex PCR, yet TCRdb's version contains in-frame clones alone and is incomplete. This table holds roughly 2 million clones, roughly 94% found once. What was sequenced was naive CD4+ T cells sorted from blood. These receptors originate from a man between 18 and 35 years old in good health. Both conserved end residues are part of each CDR3. A D gene is named only where the DNA matches it firmly. Size tells how often a clone was seen (once, few, many) or the class of an expanded clone, and some rows leave it out.

clone_size,v_call,j_call,d_call,cdr3_aa,cdr3_nt
.,TRBV6-1,TRBJ1-5,.,CASSELKAGNQPQHF,TGTGCCAGCAGTGAATTGAAGGCAGGGAATCAGCCCCAGCATTTT
.,TRBV19,TRBJ2-2,TRBD2,CASSIVAGGAGELFF,TGTGCCAGTAGTATCGTTGCGGGGGGCGCCGGGGAGCTGTTTTTT
few,TRBV7-9,TRBJ2-1,.,CASSTGGNLPYNEQFF,TGTGCCAGCAGCACCGGGGGAAACCTACCTTACAATGAGCAGTTCTTC
once,TRBV7-9,TRBJ2-1,TRBD2,CASSLGIAGGYEQFF,TGTGCCAGCAGCTTAGGGATAGCGGGAGGGTATGAGCAGTTCTTC
.,TRBV7-9,TRBJ2-1,TRBD2,CASSQRTSGYNEQFF,TGTGCCAGCAGCCAGAGGACTAGCGGATACAATGAGCAGTTCTTC
once,TRBV5-4,TRBJ1-1,.,CASRPPTEDPNTEAFF,TGTGCCAGCAGACCCCCGACGGAGGACCCGAACACTGAAGCTTTCTTT
.,TRBV6-1,TRBJ1-2,.,CANRSGAIYTF,TGTGCCAACCGTTCCGGGGCTATCTACACCTTC
.,TRBV19,TRBJ1-5,TRBD1,CASSISGGGRPQHF,TGTGCCAGTAGTATATCAGGGGGCGGAAGGCCCCAGCATTTT
.,TRBV7-2,TRBJ2-4,.,CASSPLANLAKNIQYF,TGTGCCAGCAGTCCGCTAGCAAACCTAGCCAAAAACATTCAGTACTTC
.,TRBV4-1,TRBJ1-5,TRBD1,CASSQDTGGVLRQPQHF,TGCGCCAGCAGCCAAGACACAGGGGGCGTACTTAGGCAGCCCCAGCATTTT
.,TRBV4-3,TRBJ2-1,TRBD2,CASSQEGLAYNEQFF,TGCGCCAGCAGCCAAGAGGGACTAGCCTACAATGAGCAGTTCTTC
once,TRBV6-6,TRBJ2-5,.,CASSSNGIATETQYF,TGTGCCAGCAGTTCCAATGGGATAGCGACGGAGACCCAGTACTTC
.,TRBV7-2,TRBJ1-2,.,CASSFTRTSYGYTF,TGTGCCAGCAGCTTCACTCGGACAAGCTATGGCTACACCTTC